The 5 T cell receptor beta chains below all came from one sample that was sequenced in a study of blood T cells in healthy people across ages (dated by TCRdb to between 2014 and 2017). Receptors were amplified or captured by 5' RACE. TCRdb lists the instrument as Illumina HiSeq 2500. A second roughly 6 to 12 cycle PCR used a sample-barcoded 5' primer and a J-beta primer mix. TCRdb reran the public reads through fastp at Q25 and MiXCR, keeping productive beta chains. Each record represents a unique CDR3 protein, reported with the most common genes and DNA among its rows. This sample has some 1,500,000 distinct CDR3 sequences in its table, and 40% to 45% of those were observed once. The ten largest clonotypes hold about 3.8% of the sample. Sequencing input: blood. The receptors were gathered from a woman younger than 30 in good health.

This rearrangement joins TRBV12-3 or TRBV12-4 to TRBJ2-1, with no clear D. The germline V and J ends were trimmed by 5 bases and 4 bases, with 21 bases remaining between them. The CDR3 runs to 17 residues. CDR3 sequence: CASSPRAEISIYNEQFF. CDR3 bases: TGTGCCAGCAGTCCCCGGGCAGAAATAAGTATTTACAATGAGCAGTTCTTC.

The chain carries TRBV6-5 and TRBJ1-1, with 8 bases identical to TRBD1. V shed 7 bases, J shed 0 bases, and the junction held 4 bases outside the gene matches. The CDR3 totals 14 residues. The germline CDR1 and CDR2 sequences are MNHEY and SVGAGI. CDR3 in DNA: TGTGCCAGCACCAAACAGGGGGTGAACACTGAAGCTTTCTTT. Its protein product is CASTKQGVNTEAFF.

V gene TRBV29-1 combines with J gene TRBJ1-1; a possible D gene is TRBD1 (5 bases). Germline values: CDR1 SQVTM, CDR2 ANQGSEA. V was trimmed by 4 bases and J by 2 bases, leaving 20 bases between them. The CDR3 covers 16 residues. The CDR3 nucleotides are TGCAGCGTTGGCCTACCGTCTTGGACACCTAACACTGAAGCTTTCTTT. Amino acids: CSVGLPSWTPNTEAFF.

This rearrangement joins TRBV2 to TRBJ2-4; D possibly uses TRBD1 or TRBD2 (5 bases each). The J call is doubtful: the DNA matches TRBJ2-7 better. CDR3 size: 14 residues. Per germline, CDR1 SNHLY and CDR2 FYNNEI. CDR3 loop: CASSRDPSVGEQYF. The DNA of the CDR3 is TGTGCCAGCAGCAGGGACCCCAGTGTCGGCGAGCAGTACTTC.

The chain uses TRBV4-3 and TRBJ2-5, with 9 nucleotides matching TRBD2. This CDR3 region has 21 residues. V shed 0 bases and J 2 bases; nucleotides not matched to a gene: 19. Germline V lookup: CDR1 LGHNA, CDR2 YSLEER. The CDR3 reads CASSQEYAASGAIQSQETQYF. The CDR3 nucleotides read TGCGCCAGCAGCCAAGAATATGCGGCTAGCGGGGCCATACAATCTCAAGAGACCCAGTACTTC.